What follows describes a single T cell receptor beta chain. The antigen remains undetermined. This sample stems from a study of spatial heterogeneity in lung cancer. Turning to the study itself: Tumor-region counts of TCR transcripts tracked strongly with a T cell module score from matched bulk RNA-seq. General observations from the study: One measure, the expanded intratumoral alpha and beta TCR count, tracked tumor mutation counts.

The sample's time point: sample taken at primary tumor resection. Untreated early-stage non-small cell lung cancer patients, 70 to 85 in total, were the donors. TCRdb re-called the 5' RACE reads with MiXCR, one entry per CDR3 protein. Of about 9,800 distinct CDR3 sequences listed, around half are singletons. The CDR3 is 14 residues long. Between the trimmed V and J ends, which lost 7 bases and 5 bases, there was a span of 13 bases. The V gene's germline CDR1 is KGHDR and CDR2 SFDVKD. This receptor was taken from a female donor with early-stage non-small cell lung cancer. Material: lung tumor tissue, obtained at surgery. V is TRBV24-1 and J is TRBJ2-2; D is possibly TRBD2 (6 bases). CDR3 in amino acids: CATRGGVGTGELFF. DNA for the CDR3: TGTGCCACCAGGGGAGGTGTCGGAACCGGGGAGCTGTTTTTT.